The rows below give T cell receptor beta chains drawn from one sample of a study of Epstein–Barr virus B cells in breast cancer. MiXCR, applied by TCRdb to the 5' RACE reads, yields one record per CDR3 protein. The sample records under 2,500 distinct CDR3 sequences, 15% being singletons. Their target antigens are unknown. The specimen was tumor-infiltrating lymphocytes expanded in culture. All receptors come from a woman aged 40 to 49 with triple-negative breast cancer. CDR3s include the opening cysteine and the closing phenylalanine or tryptophan. Fields, in order: V gene, D gene, J gene, clone size, CDR3 DNA, CDR3 protein. D genes are given only for firm matches. Clone size, where shown, is once, few, many, or a class for clones that have expanded.

v_call: TRBV7-9; d_call: -; j_call: TRBJ1-2; clone_size: medium-sized; cdr3_nt: TGTGCCAGCAGCTTAGACGGGGGCGCGCGGGGCTACACCTTC; cdr3_aa: CASSLDGGARGYTF
v_call: TRBV4-1; d_call: TRBD1; j_call: TRBJ1-2; clone_size: medium-sized; cdr3_nt: TGCGCCAGCAGCCAGACCGGACAGGGTGGCTATGGCTACACCTTC; cdr3_aa: CASSQTGQGGYGYTF
v_call: TRBV13; d_call: TRBD2; j_call: TRBJ2-3; clone_size: -; cdr3_nt: TGTGCCAGCAGCTTAGATTCAGCTCGGCGGGGGGTAAATACGCAGTATTTT; cdr3_aa: CASSLDSARRGVNTQYF
v_call: TRBV5-6; d_call: -; j_call: TRBJ1-4; clone_size: -; cdr3_nt: TGTGCCAGCAGCTTCGGGATCGGAAAACTGTTTTTT; cdr3_aa: CASSFGIGKLFF
v_call: TRBV18; d_call: TRBD1; j_call: TRBJ2-7; clone_size: -; cdr3_nt: TGTGCCAGCTCACCGTTTGCGGGGGACAGGGTCGGTCAGCAGTACTTC; cdr3_aa: CASSPFAGDRVGQQYF
v_call: TRBV9; d_call: -; j_call: TRBJ2-2; clone_size: few; cdr3_nt: TGTGCCAGCAGCGTAGAACTAGTCAACGGGGAGCTGTTTTTT; cdr3_aa: CASSVELVNGELFF
v_call: TRBV30; d_call: -; j_call: TRBJ1-1; clone_size: medium-sized; cdr3_nt: TGTGCCTGGACCCAGGGGAGAACTGAAGCTTTCTTT; cdr3_aa: CAWTQGRTEAFF
v_call: TRBV5-1; d_call: -; j_call: TRBJ2-7; clone_size: -; cdr3_nt: TGCGCCAGCAGCTCCGGGAGAACAGGGACCTACGAGCAGTACTTC; cdr3_aa: CASSSGRTGTYEQYF
v_call: TRBV6-1; d_call: -; j_call: TRBJ2-2; clone_size: medium-sized; cdr3_nt: TGTGCCAGCAGCCGCCCCCCACAGTCCACCGGGGAGCTGTTTTTT; cdr3_aa: CASSRPPQSTGELFF
v_call: TRBV4-1; d_call: -; j_call: TRBJ1-1; clone_size: few; cdr3_nt: TGCGCCAGCAGCCAACTCCTCAGAAAACGGGACGGACTCGAAGCTTTCTTT; cdr3_aa: CASSQLLRKRDGLEAFF
v_call: TRBV28; d_call: -; j_call: TRBJ1-2; clone_size: medium-sized; cdr3_nt: TGTGCCAGCAGTCTCGGGGTTGGCTACACCTTC; cdr3_aa: CASSLGVGYTF
v_call: TRBV7-9; d_call: -; j_call: TRBJ2-2; clone_size: medium-sized; cdr3_nt: TGTGCCAGCAAGCCGGGGGTAAACACCGGGGAGCTGTTTTTT; cdr3_aa: CASKPGVNTGELFF
v_call: TRBV5-1; d_call: -; j_call: TRBJ1-3; clone_size: many; cdr3_nt: TGCGCCAGCAGCTTCACCCAAGGTGGGGATATTGGAAACACCATATATTTT; cdr3_aa: CASSFTQGGDIGNTIYF
v_call: TRBV5-3; d_call: -; j_call: TRBJ2-7; clone_size: medium-sized; cdr3_nt: TGTGCCAGAAGCTTGTTGGGAGAGGGTGAGCAGTACTTC; cdr3_aa: CARSLLGEGEQYF
v_call: TRBV3-1; d_call: -; j_call: TRBJ2-5; clone_size: -; cdr3_nt: TGTGCCAGCAGCCAAGCGGGGAACAAGGAAGAGACCCAGTACTTC; cdr3_aa: CASSQAGNKEETQYF
v_call: TRBV27; d_call: TRBD1; j_call: TRBJ1-6; clone_size: many; cdr3_nt: TGTGCCAGCAGTCCTATCACAGGGGATAATTCACCCCTCCACTTT; cdr3_aa: CASSPITGDNSPLHF
v_call: TRBV5-1; d_call: TRBD2; j_call: TRBJ2-1; clone_size: -; cdr3_nt: TGCGCCAGCAGCTTGGGGGCTTTTAGCGGGAGCTCCTACAATGAGCAGTTCTTC; cdr3_aa: CASSLGAFSGSSYNEQFF
v_call: TRBV20-1; d_call: -; j_call: TRBJ1-2; clone_size: large; cdr3_nt: TGCAGTGCTAGAGCATGGGGGGATACCTATGGCTACACCTTC; cdr3_aa: CSARAWGDTYGYTF
v_call: TRBV18; d_call: -; j_call: TRBJ2-2; clone_size: medium-sized; cdr3_nt: TGTGCCAGCTCACCATACGAGGGGGAGCTGTTTTTT; cdr3_aa: CASSPYEGELFF
v_call: TRBV19; d_call: TRBD1; j_call: TRBJ2-3; clone_size: many; cdr3_nt: TGTGCCAGTAGTCCCCGGGACAGGGGTCTCTTCGCTCGCACAGATACGCAGTATTTT; cdr3_aa: CASSPRDRGLFARTDTQYF
v_call: TRBV19; d_call: -; j_call: TRBJ2-7; clone_size: -; cdr3_nt: TGTGCCAGTAGTATGGTGGGGGATGTCCCCGAGCCGTACTTC; cdr3_aa: CASSMVGDVPEPYF
v_call: TRBV19; d_call: -; j_call: TRBJ1-1; clone_size: -; cdr3_nt: TGTGCCAGTAGTATTAAGGGGAGGGGAGGTGGAAACACTGAAGCTTTCTTT; cdr3_aa: CASSIKGRGGGNTEAFF
v_call: TRBV2; d_call: -; j_call: TRBJ1-1; clone_size: many; cdr3_nt: TGTGCCAGCCCCCAAGGACAAGAAGCTTTCTTT; cdr3_aa: CASPQGQEAFF
v_call: TRBV28; d_call: TRBD2; j_call: TRBJ2-7; clone_size: many; cdr3_nt: TGTGCCAGCAGATCTCGACTAGCGGGAGGGAGCCACGAGCAGTACTTC; cdr3_aa: CASRSRLAGGSHEQYF
v_call: TRBV15; d_call: TRBD1; j_call: TRBJ2-1; clone_size: medium-sized; cdr3_nt: TGTGCCACCAGCAGAGGACAGGGGTCCTACAATGAGCAGTTCTTC; cdr3_aa: CATSRGQGSYNEQFF
v_call: TRBV7-9; d_call: TRBD2; j_call: TRBJ2-2; clone_size: medium-sized; cdr3_nt: TGTGCCAGCAGCCGTGGACTAGCGGGAGGCTTGAACACCGGGGAGCTGTTTTTT; cdr3_aa: CASSRGLAGGLNTGELFF
v_call: TRBV7-7; d_call: -; j_call: TRBJ2-3; clone_size: many; cdr3_nt: TGTGCTAGCAGCTCCCTCCCCCCCCCGAGCACAGATACGCAGTATTTT; cdr3_aa: CASSSLPPPSTDTQYF
v_call: TRBV27; d_call: -; j_call: TRBJ2-7; clone_size: -; cdr3_nt: TGTGCCAGCAGGGGAGTAGAATACGAGCAGTACTTC; cdr3_aa: CASRGVEYEQYF
v_call: TRBV19; d_call: -; j_call: TRBJ1-5; clone_size: many; cdr3_nt: TGTGCCAGTAGTATGGCAGGGGTTGGCGGTCAGCCCCAGCATTTT; cdr3_aa: CASSMAGVGGQPQHF
v_call: TRBV4-2; d_call: TRBD1; j_call: TRBJ1-3; clone_size: few; cdr3_nt: TGTGCCAGCAGCCAAGAGGGGCAGGGGGCCTCTGGAAACACCATATATTTT; cdr3_aa: CASSQEGQGASGNTIYF